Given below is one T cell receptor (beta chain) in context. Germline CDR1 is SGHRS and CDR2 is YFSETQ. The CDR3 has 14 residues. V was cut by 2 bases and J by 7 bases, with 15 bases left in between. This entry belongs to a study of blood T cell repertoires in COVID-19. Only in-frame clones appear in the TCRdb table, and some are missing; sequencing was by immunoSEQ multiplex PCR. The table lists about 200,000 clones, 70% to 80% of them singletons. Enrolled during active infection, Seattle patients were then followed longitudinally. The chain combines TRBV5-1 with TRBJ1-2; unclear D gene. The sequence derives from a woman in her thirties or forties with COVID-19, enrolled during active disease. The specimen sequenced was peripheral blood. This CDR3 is CASSFPREGGGYTF. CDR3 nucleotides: TGCGCCAGCAGCTTCCCCCGGGAGGGAGGTGGCTACACCTTC.